Presented here are 4 T cell receptor beta chains from one specimen sequenced in a study of cytomegalovirus exposure and HLA in healthy donors. In the PCR, 60 Vbeta and 13 Jbeta primers were used. Clones were sequenced by immunoSEQ multiplex PCR, and TCRdb holds only the in-frame ones, with some missing. This sample has approximately 190,000 clones, with approximately 85% found just once. Source material: PBMCs. The receptors derive from a woman in her late teens or twenties in good health and CMV-seronegative.

Note on this clone: At one end the junction does not follow the germline gene, possibly because of a read error. V is TRBV7-9 and J is TRBJ2-6; D is ambiguous. CDR1 and CDR2 from the germline V gene are SEHNR and FQNEAQ (reference sequence). The CDR3 runs to 16 residues. CDR3 protein: CSSSLVLAAGANVLTF. The DNA for the CDR3 is TGTTCCAGCAGCTTAGTGCTTGCGGCTGGGGCCAACGTCCTGACTTTC. Looking up the rest from reference TRBV7-9 and TRBJ2-6 gives the full variable domain: DTGVSQNPRHKITKRGQNVTFRCDPISEHNRLYWYRQTLGQGPEFLTYFQNEAQLEKSRLLSDRFSAERPKGSFSTLEIQRTEQGDSAMYLCSSSLVLAAGANVLTFGAGSRLTVL.

V gene TRBV19 combines with J gene TRBJ2-2; 8 positions match TRBD1. The V gene end was trimmed by 6 bases and the J gene end by 6 bases; junction bases not matched to a gene: 9. The CDR3 covers 15 residues. Germline-derived CDR1 and CDR2 are LNHDA and SQIVND (reference sequence). This CDR3 is CASSQGARESGELFF. CDR3 bases: TGTGCCAGTAGCCAGGGGGCTCGAGAGTCCGGGGAGCTGTTTTTT.

The chain uses TRBV28 and TRBJ1-1, with 8 bases matching TRBD1. The CDR3 is 14 residues long. Trimming removed 6 bases from V and 5 bases from J; junction bases left unmatched: 8. Germline CDR1 is MDHEN and CDR2 is SYDVKM. CDR3 protein: CASRLLTGDTEAFF. The CDR3 nucleotides read TGTGCCAGCAGACTCCTGACAGGGGATACTGAAGCTTTCTTT.

This clone came up a few times. V and J are TRBV28 and TRBJ2-2, with 9 nucleotides matching TRBD1. The CDR3 extends over 14 amino acids. With V trimmed by 11 bases and J by 6 bases, 10 bases remained unmatched. Germline V CDR1 and CDR2: MDHEN, SYDVKM. The CDR3 DNA reads TGTGCCTCTAGGGGACAGGGTCTTCCCGGGGAGCTGTTTTTT. Protein: CASRGQGLPGELFF.